This TCR beta chain was sequenced in a study of OX40 agonist ivuxolimab in advanced cancers. The table came from immunoSEQ multiplex PCR; TCRdb's copy has only in-frame clones and leaves some out. The sample has 70,000 to 85,000 clones; approximately 94% are singletons. Germline V lookup: CDR1 LNHDA, CDR2 SQIVND (reference sequence). The V end lost 1 base, the J end lost 2 bases, and 9 bases lay between the germline ends. The CDR3 has 14 amino acids. The rearrangement uses TRBV19 and TRBJ2-7, with D possibly matching TRBD1 (5 bases). Sequencing was performed on CD4+ or CD8+ T cells sorted from blood, taken in a trial of the OX40 agonist ivuxolimab. The TCR was taken from an adult with an advanced solid tumor such as melanoma, head and neck, liver or kidney cancer. CDR3 sequence (DNA): TGTGCCAGTAGTATAGGGGGCGGTGCCTACGAGCAGTACTTC. It encodes CASSIGGGAYEQYF.